The 15 T cell receptor beta chains in this list originate from one sample, sequenced in a study of cytomegalovirus exposure and HLA in healthy donors. The PCR had 60 Vbeta and 13 Jbeta primers. Some clones are missing from TCRdb's copy, which holds only in-frame ones; the method was immunoSEQ multiplex PCR. The data hold approximately 150,000 clones, with 80% to 90% observed a single time. Source material: PBMCs. All receptors derive from a young man in good health and CMV-seropositive.

The chain links TRBV5-1 to TRBJ2-2, with 11 nucleotides matching TRBD1. The CDR3 runs to 16 residues. Germline V lookup: CDR1 SGHRS, CDR2 YFSETQ. Trimming removed 4 bases from V and 3 bases from J; junction bases left unmatched: 5. CDR3 coding DNA: TGCGCCAGCAGCCTGGGGACAGGGGGTTACACCGGGGAGCTGTTTTTT. This gives the protein CASSLGTGGYTGELFF.

This rearrangement joins TRBV18 to TRBJ2-1, with D possibly TRBD2 on 6 matching bases. The CDR3 has 12 amino acids. Germline V lookup: CDR1 KGHSH, CDR2 LQKENI. V gave up 3 bases and J gave up 8 bases, with 8 bases separating them. CDR3 sequence reads: CASSPTGDEQFF. In nucleotides, the CDR3 is TGTGCCAGCTCACCCACGGGGGATGAGCAGTTCTTC.

This chain links TRBV27 with TRBJ1-2, with TRBD1 matching 7 bases. V was clipped by 2 bases and J by 7 bases; unmatched bases: 4. Germline CDR1 is MNHEY and CDR2 is SMNVEV (reference sequence). This CDR3 region has 13 residues. CDR3 sequence (DNA): TGTGCCAGCAGTTTAAGGGGGCGCGGTGGCTACACCTTC. It encodes CASSLRGRGGYTF.

This clone has a handful of counts. The chain recombines TRBV5-4 with TRBJ2-5, with TRBD1 identical over 8 bases. The CDR3 spans 14 residues. Germline lookup yields CDR1 SGHNT and CDR2 YYREEE (reference sequence). V shed 4 bases, J shed 5 bases, and the junction held 7 bases outside the gene matches. CDR3 in DNA: TGTGCCAGCAGCGCAGGGGGCGCGCGCGAGACCCAGTACTTC. Translated: CASSAGGARETQYF.

In DNA, the CDR3 is TGTGCCAGCTCACCAGTCGGGGGGGACTCTGGAAACACCATATATTTT. It specifies CASSPVGGDSGNTIYF. The rearrangement links TRBV18 to TRBJ1-3; possibly TRBD1 for D (5 bases). Trimming removed 2 bases from V and 0 bases from J, with 11 bases in between. This CDR3 is 16 amino acids long. Germline CDR1 reads KGHSH; CDR2 reads LQKENI. Looking up the rest from reference TRBV18 and TRBJ1-3 gives the full variable domain: NAGVMQNPRHLVRRRGQEARLRCSPMKGHSHVYWYRQLPEEGLKFMVYLQKENIIDESGMPKERFSAEFPKEGPSILRIQQVVRGDSAAYFCASSPVGGDSGNTIYFGEGSWLTVV.

CDR3 sequence reads: CASSQIRGGVRQPQHF. Written as DNA, the CDR3 is TGTGCCAGCAGCCAAATTAGAGGAGGAGTCCGTCAGCCCCAGCATTTT. The chain joins TRBV4-2 to TRBJ1-5; D ambiguous. The V end was cut by 2 bases, the J end by 6 bases, with 17 bases between. Germline CDR1 and CDR2: LGHNA and YNFKEQ. This CDR3 is built from 16 residues.

The CDR3: CASSYPSGENEQFF. The CDR3 nucleotides are TGTGCCAGCAGCTACCCCAGTGGGGAGAATGAGCAGTTCTTC. The chain employs TRBV11-3 and TRBJ2-1; a weak D match, TRBD2 (5 bases). Per germline, CDR1 SGHNT and CDR2 YENEEA. The V end lost 4 bases, the J end lost 7 bases, and 14 bases lay between the germline ends. The CDR3 totals 14 residues.

This rearrangement joins TRBV18 to TRBJ2-1; tentative D call: TRBD2 (6 bases). In germline, CDR1 is KGHSH, CDR2 LQKENI. This CDR3 has 14 residues. V was trimmed by 4 bases and J by 0 bases, leaving 7 bases between them. CDR3 DNA: TGTGCCAGCTCACTGACTAGCTCCTACAATGAGCAGTTCTTC. It specifies CASSLTSSYNEQFF.

In DNA, the CDR3 is TGCAGCGTGGGTGGGGGGAGTAACTATGGCTACACCTTC. Its translation is CSVGGGSNYGYTF. The chain combines TRBV29-1 with TRBJ1-2, with D possibly being TRBD1 (5 bases). Germline values: CDR1 SQVTM, CDR2 ANQGSEA. The germline V and J ends were trimmed by 6 bases and 1 base, with 12 bases remaining between them. This CDR3 is 13 amino acids long.

As concerns this clone: Other DNA sequences within the sample encode an identical CDR3. The chain uses TRBV5-1 and TRBJ2-5; 8 bases align to TRBD2. With V trimmed by 0 bases and J by 2 bases, 3 bases remained unmatched. Germline V lookup: CDR1 SGHRS, CDR2 YFSETQ. CDR3 length: 15 amino acids. The CDR3 loop reads CASSLGTGGQETQYF. CDR3 sequence (DNA): TGCGCCAGCAGCTTGGGGACGGGGGGGCAAGAGACCCAGTACTTC.

This rearrangement joins TRBV2 to TRBJ2-7; D possibly corresponds to TRBD1 (6 bases). This CDR3 region has 13 residues. The germline gives CDR1 SNHLY, CDR2 FYNNEI. Trimming left V 7 bases short and J 1 base short, with 11 bases between. This chain's CDR3 is CASKRTASYEQYV. The CDR3 DNA is TGTGCCAGCAAGAGGACAGCATCCTACGAGCAGTACGTC.

The V and J genes are TRBV9 and TRBJ2-2; 13 positions match TRBD2. The CDR3 has 18 residues. The germline CDR1 and CDR2 sequences are SGDLS and YYNGEE. The junction had 7 bases not matched to a gene; V was cut back by 3 bases and J by 2 bases. The DNA of the CDR3 is TGTGCCAGCAGCGGACCGACTAGCGGGAGGCCAAACACCGGGGAGCTGTTTTTT. This translates into CASSGPTSGRPNTGELFF.

Of note for this clone: Other nucleotide sequences in the sample specify the same CDR3. The chain recombines TRBV30 with TRBJ2-1; 11 bases fit TRBD2. Germline loops: CDR1 GTSNPN, CDR2 SVGIG (reference sequence). The CDR3 contains 15 residues. Trimming removed 3 bases from V and 4 bases from J; junction bases left unmatched: 5. The DNA for the CDR3 is TGTGCCTGGAGCCCCGGGACTAGCGGATACAATGAGCAGTTCTTC. Its translation: CAWSPGTSGYNEQFF.

The chain links TRBV5-4 to TRBJ2-4; 10 positions match TRBD1. This CDR3 spans 15 amino acids. Germline lookup yields CDR1 SGHNT and CDR2 YYREEE (reference sequence). V lost 4 bases and J lost 9; bases outside the gene matches: 10. Here the CDR3 reads CASSGSGQGVGIQYF. In DNA form, the CDR3 reads TGTGCCAGCAGCGGTTCCGGACAGGGGGTTGGCATTCAGTACTTC.

V gene TRBV2 combines with J gene TRBJ2-7, with TRBD1 matching 8 bases. The CDR3 sequence is 14 residues long. CDR1 is SNHLY, CDR2 FYNNEI, per germline. Trimming cost V 5 bases and J 4 bases; bases outside gene matches: 7. The CDR3 DNA follows: TGTGCCAGCAGTTTACAGGGGGAGGAATACGAGCAGTACTTC. Translated, it gives CASSLQGEEYEQYF.